These 4 T cell receptor beta chains were all obtained from the same sample, sequenced in a study of blood T cell repertoires in COVID-19. Produced via immunoSEQ multiplex PCR; TCRdb's table is partial and in-frame only. The sample lists roughly 230,000 clones, about 86% seen once, with 8.5% to 10% in the top ten. The material sequenced was peripheral blood. These receptor sequences come from a middle-aged man with active or convalescent COVID-19.

The chain uses TRBV15 and TRBJ2-5, with no clear D. Between the trimmed V and J ends, which lost 0 bases and 4 bases, there was a span of 6 bases. Germline V gives CDR1 LNHNV, CDR2 YYDKDF (reference sequence). The CDR3 is made up of 13 amino acids. In DNA, the CDR3 is TGTGCCACCAGCAGAGATAGCCGAGAGACCCAGTACTTC. Its translation is CATSRDSRETQYF.

The chain carries TRBV13 and TRBJ1-1; 8 nucleotides align to TRBD1. Germline trimming cut 5 bases from V and 8 bases from J; bases unmatched to any gene: 1. The CDR3 extends over 11 amino acids. The germline CDR1 and CDR2 sequences are PRHDT and FYEKMQ (reference sequence). CDR3: CASSGTGEAFF. The CDR3 nucleotides read TGTGCCAGCAGCGGGACAGGCGAAGCTTTCTTT.

V and J are TRBV18 and TRBJ1-2, with D unresolved. V lost 1 base and J lost 6, with 12 bases in between. In germline, CDR1 is KGHSH, CDR2 LQKENI. The CDR3 spans 14 residues. CDR3 nucleotides: TGTGCCAGCTCACCACGGTCAGCTACAGATGGCTACACCTTC. Protein product: CASSPRSATDGYTF.

J is TRBJ1-6 and V is TRBV5-1; 9 bases are shared with TRBD1. Germline CDR1 and CDR2: SGHRS and YFSETQ. Losses at the gene ends were 2 bases for V and 4 bases for J; bases not matched to a gene: 7. This CDR3 is built from 17 residues. The CDR3 is CASSFTSGTGYNSPLHF. CDR3 in DNA: TGCGCCAGCAGCTTTACCTCCGGGACAGGGTATAATTCACCCCTCCACTTT.